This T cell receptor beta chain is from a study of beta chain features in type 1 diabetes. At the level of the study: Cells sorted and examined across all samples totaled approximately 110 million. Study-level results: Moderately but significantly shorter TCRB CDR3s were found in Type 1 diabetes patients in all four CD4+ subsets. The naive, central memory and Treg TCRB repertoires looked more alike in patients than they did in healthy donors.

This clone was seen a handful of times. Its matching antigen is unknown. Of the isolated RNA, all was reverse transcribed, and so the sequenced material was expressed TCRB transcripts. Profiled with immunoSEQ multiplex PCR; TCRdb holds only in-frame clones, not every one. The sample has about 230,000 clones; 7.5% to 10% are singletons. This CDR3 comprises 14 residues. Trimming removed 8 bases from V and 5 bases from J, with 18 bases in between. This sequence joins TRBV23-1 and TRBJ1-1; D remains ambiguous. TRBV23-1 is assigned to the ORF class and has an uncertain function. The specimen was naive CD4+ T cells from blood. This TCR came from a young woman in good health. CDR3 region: CASQSSRPWTEAFF. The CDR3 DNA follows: TGCGCCAGCCAGTCATCGAGGCCTTGGACTGAAGCTTTCTTT.